The 14 T cell receptor beta chains in this list originate from one sample, sequenced in a study of T cells in Graves' hyperthyroidism and ophthalmopathy. From RNA transcripts, TCR beta CDR3 regions were amplified. The study used the HTBI primer set for a first-round RT-PCR of the TCR CDR3. TCRdb analysed the multiplex PCR reads with MiXCR anew, one entry per CDR3 protein. This sample yields hundreds of thousands of distinct CDR3 sequences, of which 15% to 20% are seen a single time; over 45% belongs to the top ten. Sequenced: blood. These receptors came from a man between 40 and 49 years old with Graves' ophthalmopathy.

In this sample, this clonotype turned up a few times. This chain's CDR3 is CASSQGGSGTETQYF. The CDR3 DNA follows: TGCGCCAGCAGCCAAGGAGGTTCCGGGACAGAGACCCAGTACTTC. The J gene is TRBJ2-5, the V gene TRBV4-3, with D perhaps matching TRBD1 or TRBD2 (5 bases each). The V end was cut by 1 base, the J end by 4 bases, with 13 bases between. Germline V gene lookup returns CDR1 LGHNA and CDR2 YSLEER. The CDR3 runs 15 residues.

The rearrangement links TRBV9 to TRBJ2-5, with 15 bases fitting TRBD2. This CDR3 is 17 amino acids long. Germline V CDR1 and CDR2: SGDLS, YYNGEE. V dropped 3 bases and J dropped 4; count of bases not matched to a gene: 7. The CDR3 loop is CASSDGTSGGLRETQYF. The CDR3 bases are TGTGCCAGCAGCGATGGGACTAGCGGGGGGTTAAGAGAGACCCAGTACTTC.

The chain couples TRBV30 to TRBJ2-7; 7 bases line up with TRBD1. This CDR3 has 16 amino acids. Germline loops: CDR1 GTSNPN, CDR2 SVGIG (reference sequence). V gave up 2 bases and J gave up 0 bases; unmatched junction bases: 10. The CDR3 sequence: CAWSPTGETVSYEQYF. The CDR3 DNA sequence: TGTGCCTGGAGTCCTACAGGGGAAACGGTCTCCTACGAGCAGTACTTC. Combining the CDR3 with reference TRBV30 and TRBJ2-7 gives the whole variable domain SQTIHQWPATLVQPVGSPLSLECTVEGTSNPNLYWYRQAAGRGLQLLFYSVGIGQISSEVPQNLSASRPQDRQFILSSKKLLLSDSGFYLCAWSPTGETVSYEQYFGPGTRLTVT.

This clonotype was seen a handful of times. The chain links TRBV6-2 or TRBV6-3 to TRBJ1-5; no clear D gene. This CDR3 comprises 12 residues. The germline V gene has CDR1 MNHEY and CDR2 SVGEGT. Between the trimmed V and J ends, which lost 4 bases and 6 bases, there was a span of 7 bases. CDR3 sequence reads: CASSFPGQPQHF. CDR3 DNA: TGTGCCAGCAGTTTTCCAGGTCAGCCCCAGCATTTT.

The sample holds many counts of this clonotype. The V gene is TRBV5-1, the J gene TRBJ2-1; 9 bases line up with TRBD1. The CDR3 spans 14 residues. Looked up from germline, CDR1 is SGHRS and CDR2 is YFSETQ. J gave up 9 bases and V 6 bases, and 10 bases lay outside the gene matches. CDR3 loop: CASTLHGQGTEQFF. The CDR3 nucleotides are TGCGCCAGCACCCTACACGGACAGGGGACTGAGCAGTTCTTC.

The V and J genes are TRBV5-4 and TRBJ1-2; 8 bases agree with TRBD1. The germline V gene has CDR1 SGHNT and CDR2 YYREEE (reference sequence). This CDR3 is built from 15 residues. Trimming at V came to 4 bases and at J to 3 bases, leaving 8 bases not matched to a gene. CDR3 bases: TGTGCCAGCAGCCCCAGGACAGGGACGGACTATGGCTACACCTTC. The encoded protein is CASSPRTGTDYGYTF.

Concerning this clonotype itself: Germline and junction disagree at one end, which may indicate a read error. The chain has TRBV9 and TRBJ2-5; D might be TRBD1 (7 bases). Germline CDR1 reads SGDLS; CDR2 reads YYNGEE. This CDR3 spans 14 amino acids. The CDR3 bases are TGTGCCGGCAGCGTAGCTACAGGGGAGGTGACCCAGTACTTC. Translation: CAGSVATGEVTQYF.

The sample holds many counts of this clonotype. J is TRBJ2-7 and V is TRBV4-2; D remains unclear. Germline V CDR1 and CDR2: LGHNA, YNFKEQ. Deletions cut 0 bases from V and 5 bases from J, with 11 bases between. The CDR3 spans 14 residues. The CDR3 sequence: CASSQDGARNEQYF. The CDR3 DNA follows: TGTGCCAGCAGCCAAGATGGAGCGAGGAACGAGCAGTACTTC.

This clonotype occurred a few times. The gene calls are TRBV20-1 and TRBJ1-4; D not certain. CDR1 DFQATT and CDR2 SNEGSKA come from the germline V gene (reference sequence). Trimming pared 6 bases from V and 0 bases from J, leaving 8 bases between. The CDR3 totals 13 residues. The CDR3 DNA is TGCAGTGCCCTCTCTCCAACTAATGAAAAACTGTTTTTT. Translating it yields CSALSPTNEKLFF.

The chain links TRBV4-3 to TRBJ2-7; TRBD2 aligns across 7 bases. The length of the CDR3 is 15 residues. Germline V lookup: CDR1 LGHNA, CDR2 YSLEER. Trimming removed 1 base from V and 3 bases from J; junction bases left unmatched: 6. The CDR3 loop reads CASSQAWGGIYEQYF. The CDR3 bases are TGCGCCAGCAGCCAAGCATGGGGGGGGATCTACGAGCAGTACTTC.

This clonotype was detected a few times. The V and J genes are TRBV2 and TRBJ1-1; D not resolved. Trimming took off 6 bases at V and 0 bases at J, with 14 bases between the two ends. Looked up from germline, CDR1 is SNHLY and CDR2 is FYNNEI. The CDR3 has 15 residues. CDR3 residues: CASSAETALNTEAFF. The CDR3 DNA reads as TGTGCCAGCAGCGCAGAAACAGCGCTGAACACTGAAGCTTTCTTT.

For this clonotype: One base away lies a much larger clone, so this may be a sequencing read error. The chain is built from TRBV28 and TRBJ1-2, with D possibly being TRBD1 (5 bases). Trimming cost V 6 bases and J 6 bases, with 17 bases left between them. The CDR3 contains 14 residues. CDR1 is MDHEN, CDR2 SYDVKM, per germline. CDR3 DNA: TGTGCCAGCAGCCCTCCCCACAGGTCCGATGGCTACACCTTC. It yields the protein CASSPPHRSDGYTF.

J is TRBJ2-1 and V is TRBV3-1; no clear D gene. Germline assignment: CDR1 LGHDT and CDR2 YNNKEL (reference sequence). V was trimmed by 7 bases and J by 11 bases, leaving 18 bases between them. This CDR3 spans 13 amino acids. CDR3 in DNA: TGTGCCAGCATGGATCGGCGCGAGGTGAAGCAGTTCTTC. Encoded protein: CASMDRREVKQFF.

This clonotype came up a few times. The chain carries TRBV5-1 and TRBJ2-5, with D unresolved. Trimming shortened V by 0 bases and J by 4 bases, and 4 bases separated the two germline ends. The CDR3 covers 12 residues. In germline, CDR1 is SGHRS, CDR2 YFSETQ. CDR3 bases: TGCGCCAGCAGCTTGGGGACAGAGACCCAGTACTTC. Translated: CASSLGTETQYF.